What follows are 18 T cell receptor beta chains derived from one specimen sequenced in a study of cytomegalovirus exposure and HLA in healthy donors. This table comes from immunoSEQ multiplex PCR, and its TCRdb copy is limited to in-frame clones, with some not included. The table shows about 330,000 clones, with about 90% occurring only once. Sequencing was done on a sample of PBMCs. All receptors derive from a woman aged 25 to 39 in good health and CMV-seropositive.

The CDR3 reads CASSSTGAFDEQYF. The CDR3 DNA sequence: TGTGCCAGCAGCTCAACAGGGGCTTTCGACGAGCAGTACTTC. This rearrangement joins TRBV9 to TRBJ2-7, with 7 bases matching TRBD1. V shed 4 bases and J 5 bases; nucleotides not matched to a gene: 9. Germline V gene lookup returns CDR1 SGDLS and CDR2 YYNGEE. The CDR3 is 14 amino acids.

The genes are TRBV6-1 and TRBJ1-2; possibly TRBD1 for D (6 bases). CDR3 length: 15 residues. Germline V gives CDR1 MNHNS, CDR2 SASEGT. V lost 1 base and J 5 bases, leaving 14 bases between the germline ends. Here the CDR3 DNA reads TGTGCCAGCAGTGAAGGCAGGGGAATCGCTTATGGCTACACCTTC. Translating gives CASSEGRGIAYGYTF.

The chain has TRBV5-4 and TRBJ2-7, with D unresolved. CDR1 is SGHNT and CDR2 is YYREEE in the germline V gene (reference sequence). This CDR3 region has 17 residues. V was trimmed by 2 bases and J by 4 bases, leaving 22 bases between them. The CDR3 here is CASSLSPFRKGNYEQYF. CDR3 nucleotide sequence: TGTGCCAGCAGCTTATCCCCATTTCGGAAAGGGAATTACGAGCAGTACTTC.

In this sample, this clone turned up once. The V and J genes are TRBV21-1 and TRBJ2-3; TRBD2, the table's D call, lacks a check against the DNA. TRBV21-1 is termed a pseudogene. CDR3 length: 19 residues. The CDR3 region is CASSKVPVGLAGGPDTQYF. CDR3 bases: TGTGCCAGCAGCAAAGTACCCGTTGGACTAGCGGGGGGGCCCGATACGCAGTATTTT.

This clone was seen just once. Because the CDR3's place on the DNA is in doubt, the DNA is left out and the CDR3 is given as listed by TCRdb. This chain's CDR3 is CASSSSGNYGYTF. This sequence joins TRBV27 and TRBJ1-2. The CDR3 spans 13 amino acids, including both terminal residues. The germline V gene encodes CDR1 MNHEY and CDR2 SMNVEV (reference sequence).

The CDR3 coding sequence is TGTGCCAGCAGCGCCACTAGCGGGGGTCAAAATGAGCAGTTCTTC. Its translation: CASSATSGGQNEQFF. The gene calls are TRBV9 and TRBJ2-1; 11 positions match TRBD2. V shed 3 bases, J shed 7 bases, and the junction held 6 bases outside the gene matches. Germline-derived CDR1 and CDR2 are SGDLS and YYNGEE. The CDR3 sequence is 15 residues long.

The CDR3 DNA reads TGTGCCAGCAGTTCGCTCATTAACTATGGCTACACCTTC. Protein sequence: CASSSLINYGYTF. The chain recombines TRBV27 with TRBJ1-2; D ambiguous. This CDR3 has 13 residues. Looked up from germline, CDR1 is MNHEY and CDR2 is SMNVEV (reference sequence). Trimming removed 4 bases from V and 1 base from J, with 7 bases in between.

The J gene is TRBJ2-7, the V gene TRBV4-3, with unresolved D. CDR1 is LGHNA and CDR2 is YSLEER in the germline V gene. Trimming stripped 3 bases from V and 2 bases from J, with 8 bases between. The CDR3 loop spans 13 amino acids. CDR3 nucleotides: TGCGCCAGCAGCCAGCGGCTAGCCTACGAGCAGTACTTC. This gives the protein CASSQRLAYEQYF.

The rearrangement joins TRBV6-1 to TRBJ1-2; D may be TRBD1 (6 bases). The length of the CDR3 is 14 residues. The V end lost 2 bases, the J end lost 5 bases, and 12 bases lay between the germline ends. In germline, CDR1 is MNHNS, CDR2 SASEGT. The CDR3 region has the DNA TGTGCCAGCAGTGAATACAGGGATAGTTATGGCTACACCTTC. Protein: CASSEYRDSYGYTF.

The chain has TRBV4-3 and TRBJ1-5; D gene ambiguous. Germline values: CDR1 LGHNA, CDR2 YSLEER. V was clipped by 0 bases and J by 1 base, with 13 bases between them. The CDR3 totals 17 residues. The CDR3 spells CASSQDWISLSNQPQHF. In nucleotides, the CDR3 is TGCGCCAGCAGCCAAGATTGGATCAGCCTCAGCAATCAGCCCCAGCATTTT.

The DNA of the CDR3 is TGCGCCAGCAGCGTCGGGACTAGCGGGAGGGCCTTTAGGGATACGCAGTATTTT. Translation gives CASSVGTSGRAFRDTQYF. This chain links TRBV5-1 with TRBJ2-3; 16 bases agree with TRBD2. With V trimmed by 4 bases and J by 6 bases, 11 bases remained unmatched. The CDR3 has 18 residues. Germline assignment: CDR1 SGHRS and CDR2 YFSETQ.

Worth noting for this clone: The sample carries other DNA sequences with the same CDR3. The J gene is TRBJ2-6, the V gene TRBV2; D is unclear. The CDR3 runs to 14 residues. V lost 6 bases, J lost 1 base, and 7 bases lay in between. The V gene's germline CDR1 is SNHLY and CDR2 FYNNEI. The CDR3 loop is CASSGSSGANVLTF. The CDR3 DNA reads as TGTGCCAGCAGCGGTTCGTCTGGGGCCAACGTCCTGACTTTC.

This clone appeared a single time. This sequence joins TRBV7-9 and TRBJ2-7; a weak D match, TRBD2 (5 bases). CDR1 is SEHNR and CDR2 is FQNEAQ in the germline V gene (reference sequence). The CDR3 totals 11 residues. V gave up 7 bases and J gave up 6 bases, with 10 bases separating them. The chain's CDR3 is CASTLTSEQYF. CDR3 DNA: TGTGCCAGCACCCTTACTAGCGAGCAGTACTTC.

The V and J genes are TRBV9 and TRBJ2-1; 12 bases are a match to TRBD2. The germline V gene encodes CDR1 SGDLS and CDR2 YYNGEE. This CDR3 region has 16 residues. J lost 7 bases, V lost 3 bases, and 8 bases had no gene match. The CDR3 nucleotides read TGTGCCAGCAGCGCCCCGGGACTAGCGGGCCCAAATGAGCAGTTCTTC. Translating gives CASSAPGLAGPNEQFF.

The chain is built from TRBV30 and TRBJ1-4, with a weak D call TRBD1 (5 bases). The germline CDR1 and CDR2 sequences are GTSNPN and SVGIG (reference sequence). This CDR3 has 13 amino acids. With 3 bases removed from V and 11 bases from J, the gap between germline ends came to 16 bases. CDR3 in amino acids: CAWRPGGVRKLFF. In DNA form, the CDR3 reads TGTGCCTGGAGACCGGGGGGGGTGAGGAAACTGTTTTTT. Full variable domain (outside the CDR3, taken from reference TRBV30 and TRBJ1-4): SQTIHQWPATLVQPVGSPLSLECTVEGTSNPNLYWYRQAAGRGLQLLFYSVGIGQISSEVPQNLSASRPQDRQFILSSKKLLLSDSGFYLCAWRPGGVRKLFFGSGTQLSVL.

The count of this clone is one. The rearrangement links TRBV28 to TRBJ2-3, with 7 positions matching TRBD1. Germline V lookup: CDR1 MDHEN, CDR2 SYDVKM. Unmatched junction bases numbered 2, after V lost 3 bases and J lost 2 bases. The CDR3 length is 14 residues. The CDR3 nucleotides are TGTGCCAGCAGTTTCGGACAGGTCACAGATACGCAGTATTTT. It codes for CASSFGQVTDTQYF.

Only a few counts were recorded for this clone. The chain has TRBV28 and TRBJ1-2, with 11 bases identical to TRBD1. The CDR3 is 17 amino acids. Germline V gene lookup returns CDR1 MDHEN and CDR2 SYDVKM. V lost 6 bases and J lost 0; bases outside the gene matches: 9. The CDR3 nucleotides read TGTGCCAGCAGCAGGGACAGGGGGGTCCGAGCTAACTATGGCTACACCTTC. Translating gives CASSRDRGVRANYGYTF.

V usage is TRBV5-4 and J usage is TRBJ2-2; no clear D gene. CDR1 and CDR2 from the germline V gene are SGHNT and YYREEE (reference sequence). V gave up 4 bases and J gave up 3 bases, with 7 bases separating them. The CDR3 spans 13 residues. This chain's CDR3 is CASSGVYTGELFF. Here the CDR3 DNA reads TGTGCCAGCAGCGGAGTCTACACCGGGGAGCTGTTTTTT.